This T cell receptor beta chain was identified during a study of cytomegalovirus exposure and HLA in healthy donors. Regarding the study as a whole: Researchers counted 164 TCR beta chains as cytomegalovirus-associated. A likely sequencing artifact accounted for one observed cluster of highly shared sequence variants.

It was with 60 Vbeta and 13 Jbeta primers that the PCR ran. Assay used: immunoSEQ multiplex PCR; TCRdb lists only in-frame clones, some missing. Of 120,000 or so clones in the sample, 75% to 90% were seen once. The CDR3 has 13 amino acids. Trimming cost V 8 bases and J 5 bases; bases outside gene matches: 7. Germline CDR1 LNHDA, CDR2 SQIVND (reference sequence). Comment on this clone: Its antigen is not identified.

The chain combines TRBV19 with TRBJ1-2, with TRBD1 identical over 8 bases. This receptor was obtained from a man aged 35-49 years in good health and CMV-seronegative. The sequencing input was PBMCs. The CDR3: CASAQGAGYGYTF. The CDR3 DNA reads as TGTGCCAGTGCGCAGGGGGCAGGGTATGGCTACACCTTC.